A selection of T cell receptor beta chains follows, all from one sample in a study of cytomegalovirus exposure and HLA in healthy donors. Measured with immunoSEQ multiplex PCR; TCRdb has only the in-frame clones, and not every one. The table includes about 160,000 clones, roughly four fifths detected once. Sequencing used PBMCs. These receptor sequences come from a man in his forties or fifties in good health and CMV-seropositive. The CDR3 runs from the conserved cysteine through the conserved F or W. The order of the fields is D gene, V gene, J gene, clone size, CDR3 protein, CDR3 DNA. The D gene is left open where the match is weak. Expanded clones are given a class, and other clones once, few, many or no size at all.

>-|TRBV7-2|TRBJ2-2|-
CASSGRDKVDTGELFF
TGTGCCAGCAGCGGCCGGGACAAAGTCGACACCGGGGAGCTGTTTTTT
>TRBD2|TRBV11-2|TRBJ2-5|-
CASSPRASGVGETQYF
TGTGCCAGCAGCCCACGGGCTAGCGGGGTGGGAGAGACCCAGTACTTC
>-|TRBV7-3|TRBJ1-1|-
CASSLTPTGFNTEAFF
TGTGCCAGCAGCTTAACCCCGACAGGTTTCAACACTGAAGCTTTCTTT
>TRBD1|TRBV4-1|TRBJ1-5|-
CASSHTTGESSQPQHF
TGCGCCAGCAGCCATACCACAGGGGAAAGCAGTCAGCCCCAGCATTTT
>-|TRBV28|TRBJ2-7|-
CASSFSGVAPYEQYF
TGTGCCAGCAGTTTTAGCGGAGTGGCCCCCTACGAGCAGTACTTC
>-|TRBV6-4|TRBJ2-1|-
CASSQRPDSYNEQFF
TGTGCCAGCAGCCAACGACCGGACTCGTACAATGAGCAGTTCTTC
>-|TRBV7-2|TRBJ1-6|-
CASSLALANSPLHF
TGTGCCAGCAGCTTAGCGCTGGCCAATTCACCCCTCCACTTT
>TRBD2|TRBV6-5|TRBJ2-7|once
CASSYDRTSGTYEQYF
TGTGCCAGCAGTTACGACCGGACTAGCGGGACGTACGAGCAGTACTTC
>-|TRBV5-1|TRBJ1-2|-
CASTPQLQGLGYTF
TGTGCCAGCACCCCCCAGCTCCAGGGTCTTGGCTACACCTTC
>TRBD1|TRBV19|TRBJ1-5|-
CASSMGDRNQPQHF
TGTGCCAGTAGTATGGGGGACAGGAATCAGCCCCAGCATTTT
>TRBD1|TRBV5-4|TRBJ1-1|few
CASRRDSYQAFF
TGTGCCAGCAGACGGGACAGCTATCAAGCTTTCTTT
>TRBD1|TRBV28|TRBJ2-5|once
CASRGGQGPQETQYF
TGTGCCAGCAGGGGGGGACAGGGCCCTCAAGAGACCCAGTACTTC
>TRBD1|TRBV10-3|TRBJ2-5|-
CAISESSTGGQETQYF
TGTGCCATCAGTGAGTCAAGTACAGGGGGCCAAGAGACCCAGTACTTC
>-|TRBV6-6|TRBJ1-6|-
CASSSEGRNSPLHF
TGTGCCAGCAGCTCCGAAGGGAGGAATTCACCCCTCCACTTT
>TRBD1|TRBV5-4|TRBJ2-3|-
CASSLIEGAAPDTQYF
TGTGCCAGCAGCTTGATAGAGGGGGCTGCCCCAGATACGCAGTATTTT
>TRBD1|TRBV5-1|TRBJ1-1|-
CASAGGQGASKNTEAFF
TGCGCCAGCGCCGGTGGACAGGGGGCTTCAAAGAACACTGAAGCTTTCTTT
>-|TRBV7-2|TRBJ1-2|-
CASSLARTDYGYTF
TGTGCCAGCAGCTTAGCGAGGACAGACTATGGCTACACCTTC
>TRBD1|TRBV2|TRBJ1-2|-
CASRTGTSYGYTF
TGTGCCAGCCGGACAGGGACAAGTTATGGCTACACCTTC
>-|TRBV7-2|TRBJ2-5|-
CASTPPVGVETQYF
TGTGCCAGCACCCCCCCCGTGGGCGTGGAGACCCAGTACTTC
>-|TRBV7-9|TRBJ2-7|-
CASSFRTSGSKGQYF
TGTGCCAGCAGCTTTCGAACTTCCGGGTCAAAAGGGCAGTACTTC
>-|TRBV5-1|TRBJ1-1|-
CASSLGRGGTEAFF
TGCGCCAGCAGCTTGGGCCGGGGTGGTACTGAAGCTTTCTTT
>TRBD1|TRBV5-5|TRBJ1-3|-
CASSLNPGDRVNTIYF
TGTGCCAGCAGCTTAAACCCGGGGGACAGGGTTAACACCATATATTTT
>-|TRBV6-6|TRBJ1-1|-
CASSTGQSSNTEAFF
TGTGCCAGCAGTACCGGACAGTCCTCGAACACTGAAGCTTTCTTT
>TRBD2|TRBV19|TRBJ2-7|-
CASSIGGRADCEQYF
TGTGCCAGTAGTATAGGTGGGAGGGCCGACTGCGAGCAGTACTTC
>TRBD2|TRBV19|TRBJ2-7|-
CASSISGSGYEQYF
TGTGCCAGTAGTATTAGCGGGAGCGGATACGAGCAGTACTTC
>-|TRBV7-2|TRBJ2-5|-
CASSLASVLGAQYF
TGTGCCAGCAGCTTAGCCAGCGTCTTAGGGGCCCAGTACTTC